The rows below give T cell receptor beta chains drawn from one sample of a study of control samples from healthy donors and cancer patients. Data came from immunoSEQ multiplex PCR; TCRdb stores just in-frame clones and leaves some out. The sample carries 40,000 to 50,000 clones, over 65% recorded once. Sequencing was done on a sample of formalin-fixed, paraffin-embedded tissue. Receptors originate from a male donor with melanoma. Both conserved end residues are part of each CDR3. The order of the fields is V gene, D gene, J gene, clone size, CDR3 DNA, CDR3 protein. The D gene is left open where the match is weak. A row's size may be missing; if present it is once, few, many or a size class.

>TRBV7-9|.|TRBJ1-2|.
TGTGCCAGCAGCTCTCCCCTCGAGACTAACTATGGCTACACCTTC
CASSSPLETNYGYTF
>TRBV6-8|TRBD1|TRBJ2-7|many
TGTGCCAGCAGTCCGGGACAGGGGGCCTACGAGCAGTACTTC
CASSPGQGAYEQYF
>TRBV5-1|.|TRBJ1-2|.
TGCGCCAGCAGCTTGGGAGTTAACTATGGCTACACCTTC
CASSLGVNYGYTF
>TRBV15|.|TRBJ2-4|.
TGTGCCACCAGCAGCCGGCAGGGGAATACCAAAAACATTCAGTACTTC
CATSSRQGNTKNIQYF
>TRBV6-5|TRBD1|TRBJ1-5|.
TGTGCCAGCAGGGCGGGACAGCGAAATCAGCCCCAGCATTTT
CASRAGQRNQPQHF
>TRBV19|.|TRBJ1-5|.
TGTGCCAGTACGGGAATGGGGGGCAATCAGCCCCAGCATTTT
CASTGMGGNQPQHF
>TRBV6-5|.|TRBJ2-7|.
TGTGCCAGCACCCCCGCGGGTGGCTCCTACGAGCAGTACTTC
CASTPAGGSYEQYF
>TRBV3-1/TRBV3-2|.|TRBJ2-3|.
TGTGCCAGCAGCCGGAGAGGGATGGGTGCAGATACGCAGTATTTT
CASSRRGMGADTQYF
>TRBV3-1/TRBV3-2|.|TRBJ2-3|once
TGTGCCAGCAGCGGCTACTCGGATACGCAGTATTTT
CASSGYSDTQYF
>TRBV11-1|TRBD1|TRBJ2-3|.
TGTGCCAGCAGCTTCGGGGACAGATTCGAAGATACGCAGTATTTT
CASSFGDRFEDTQYF
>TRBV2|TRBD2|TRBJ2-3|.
TGTGCCAAGGGGGCGACTAGCGGGAGTGTAGATACGCAGTATTTT
CAKGATSGSVDTQYF
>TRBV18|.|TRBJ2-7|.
TGTGCCAGCTCACCGCCTTATAGAGGGAAGCCCTACGAGCAGTACTTC
CASSPPYRGKPYEQYF
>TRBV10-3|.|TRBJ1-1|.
TGTGCCATCTCTGGGGCCTCTGAAGCTTTCTTT
CAISGASEAFF
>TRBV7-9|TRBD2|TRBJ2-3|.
TGTGCCAGCGCGGGACTAGCGGGGAGCACAGATACGCAGTATTTT
CASAGLAGSTDTQYF
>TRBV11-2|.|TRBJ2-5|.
TGTGCCAGCAGCTTAGTAGTGGGGGTTCAGACCCAGTACTTC
CASSLVVGVQTQYF
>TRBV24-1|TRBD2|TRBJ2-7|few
TGTGCCACCAGTGGCGGGGGGGGCCAGTACGAGCAGTACTTC
CATSGGGGQYEQYF
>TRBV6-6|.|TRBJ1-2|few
TGTGCCAGCAGTTACGCTGCCGGGACATCGAGAAATGGCTACACCTTC
CASSYAAGTSRNGYTF
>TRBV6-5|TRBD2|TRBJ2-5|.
TGTGCCAGCAGGAGGACTAGCGGGGCCCAAGAGACCCAGTACTTC
CASRRTSGAQETQYF
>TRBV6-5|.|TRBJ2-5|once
TGTGCCAGCCGAGGGGCTTCGTACCAAGAGACCCAGTACTTC
CASRGASYQETQYF
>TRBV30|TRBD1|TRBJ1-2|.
TGTGCCTGCCGGAGACAGGGGGCGCATCGGGGCTACACCTTC
CACRRQGAHRGYTF
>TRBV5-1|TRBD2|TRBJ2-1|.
TGCGCCAGCAGCGTAGGACTAGCGGATAATGAGCAGTTCTTC
CASSVGLADNEQFF
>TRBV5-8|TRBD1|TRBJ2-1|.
TGTGCCAGCAGCATCCCCGGGACAGGGTTGGATGAGCAGTTCTTC
CASSIPGTGLDEQFF
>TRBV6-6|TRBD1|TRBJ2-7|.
TGTGCCAGCAGGGGTGGACAGGGGACCTCCGAGCAGTACTTC
CASRGGQGTSEQYF
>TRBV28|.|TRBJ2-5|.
TGTGCCAGCATCCCACAAAATAATCAAGAGACCCAGTACTTC
CASIPQNNQETQYF
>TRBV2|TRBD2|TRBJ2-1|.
TGTGCCAGCAGTGCACGTTTTCTCGGACTAGCGTCCCGTGGGGATGAGCAGTTCTTC
CASSARFLGLASRGDEQFF
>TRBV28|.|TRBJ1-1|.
TGTGCCAGCAGTTTATGGGACCAGGGTCGGTTCCAATTT
CASSLWDQGRFQF
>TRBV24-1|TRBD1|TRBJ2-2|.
TGTGCCACCAGTGATTTCACCACAGGGGGCCCTACCGGGGAGCTGTTTTTT
CATSDFTTGGPTGELFF
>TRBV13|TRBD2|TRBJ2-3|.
TGTGCCAGCAGCTTGACTAGCGGGAGTACAGATACGCAGTATTTT
CASSLTSGSTDTQYF
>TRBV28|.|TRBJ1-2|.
TGTGCCAGCATGGGGCAGGCTGTGTATGGCTACACCTTC
CASMGQAVYGYTF
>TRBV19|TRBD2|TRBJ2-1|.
TGTGCCACGGTTCGGACTAGCGGAAAGTACAATGAGCAGTTCTTC
CATVRTSGKYNEQFF
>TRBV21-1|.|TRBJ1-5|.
TGTGCCAGCAGCAAAATTGGGGTTCAGCCCCAGCATTTT
CASSKIGVQPQHF
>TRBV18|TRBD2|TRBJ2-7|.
TGTGCCAGCTCACCAGAGGAGGGAGGGAGACAGAACGAGCAGTACTTC
CASSPEEGGRQNEQYF
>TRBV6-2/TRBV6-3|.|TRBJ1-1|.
TGTGCCAGCAGTTACCCCACCCGGGGTAGTGAAGCTTTCTTT
CASSYPTRGSEAFF
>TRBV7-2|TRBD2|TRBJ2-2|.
TGTGCCAGCAGTTTAGTTCCTAGCGGGAGAACCGGGGAGCTGTTTTTT
CASSLVPSGRTGELFF
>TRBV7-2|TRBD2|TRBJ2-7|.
TGTGCCAGCAGCTTAGGGGTTAGCGGGACCCTCGACGAGCAGTACTTC
CASSLGVSGTLDEQYF
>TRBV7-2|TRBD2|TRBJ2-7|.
TGTGCCAGCAGCCTAGGGGGACTAGCGGGAGGCCTCGAGCAGTACTTC
CASSLGGLAGGLEQYF
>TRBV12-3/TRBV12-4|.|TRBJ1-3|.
TGTGCCAGCGGGGAGAGCTCTGGAAACACCATATATTTT
CASGESSGNTIYF
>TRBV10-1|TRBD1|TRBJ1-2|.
TGCCCCCTCCTTTGGGACAGGGGCCATGGCTACACCTTC
CPLLWDRGHGYTF
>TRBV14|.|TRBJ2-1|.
TGTGCCTCCCGAGGTTACAATGAGCAGTTCTTC
CASRGYNEQFF
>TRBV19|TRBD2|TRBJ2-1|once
TGTGCCAGTAGTATTGGACTAGCCCACAATGAGCAGTTCTTC
CASSIGLAHNEQFF
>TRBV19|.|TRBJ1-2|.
TGTGCCAGTAGTATTGGGACTAACTATGGCTACACCTTC
CASSIGTNYGYTF